This TCR beta chain was sequenced for a study of blood T cells in healthy people across ages. Alongside a J-beta primer mix, a sample-barcoded 5' primer served in a second PCR lasting roughly 6 to 12 cycles. TCRdb called the 5' RACE reads again in MiXCR, with one record for every CDR3 protein. The sample has roughly 1,500,000 distinct CDR3 sequences, around 36% seen once. The germline V gene has CDR1 SGHRS and CDR2 YFSETQ. The length of the CDR3 is 19 residues. Trimming stripped 3 bases from V and 0 bases from J, with 19 bases between. The chain combines TRBV5-1 with TRBJ2-6; D may be TRBD1 (5 bases). The receptor's source is a woman between 25 and 40 years old in good health. The sequenced material came from blood. The CDR3 loop is CASSSLIRDGPSGANVLTF. CDR3 DNA sequence: TGCGCCAGCAGCTCACTTATCAGGGATGGTCCCTCTGGGGCCAACGTCCTGACTTTC.